This T cell receptor beta chain was recovered during a study of T cells after yellow fever vaccination. Points on this clonotype: Its antigen is currently unknown.

Findings and limits, study-wide: Booster sampling recovered most clones from primary vaccination (under 97% CD4, approximately 88% CD8). Abundant clonotypes from the bulk population could contaminate FACS-sorted repertoires. Weaker, the secondary response peaked sooner, at day 5 versus 15.

CDR1 and CDR2 from the germline V gene are MNHEY and SVGAGI. The CDR3 consists of 14 residues. V lost 2 bases and J 2 bases, leaving 9 bases between the germline ends. Researchers made TCR cDNA using 5'RACE template switching, and this step added a universal primer site and UMIs. TCRdb fed the 5' RACE reads into MiXCR, producing one record per CDR3 protein. The sample has 250,000 to 400,000 distinct CDR3 sequences, 4% to 5.5% seen once; the top ten hold roughly a fifth. The chain has TRBV6-5 and TRBJ1-2; D unclear. Sequenced here: PBMCs, sampled 15 days after the yellow fever booster vaccination. The clonotype originates from a man younger than 30 who received the YFV17D yellow fever vaccine. CDR3 region: CASSYNGRNYGYTF. The CDR3 DNA reads TGTGCCAGCAGTTACAACGGCAGAAACTATGGCTACACCTTC.